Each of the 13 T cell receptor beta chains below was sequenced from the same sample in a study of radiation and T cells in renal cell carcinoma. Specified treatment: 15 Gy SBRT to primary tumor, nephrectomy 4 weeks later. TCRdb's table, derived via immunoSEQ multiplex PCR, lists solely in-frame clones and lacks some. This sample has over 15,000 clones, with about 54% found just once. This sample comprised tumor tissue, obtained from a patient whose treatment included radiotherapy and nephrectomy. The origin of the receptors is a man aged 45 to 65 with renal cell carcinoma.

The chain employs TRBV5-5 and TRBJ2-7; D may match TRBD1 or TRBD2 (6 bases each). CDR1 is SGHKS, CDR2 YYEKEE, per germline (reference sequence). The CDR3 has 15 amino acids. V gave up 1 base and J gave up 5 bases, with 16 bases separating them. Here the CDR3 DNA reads TGTGCCAGCAGCTTGCCGGGGGCATTCGCCCACGAGCAGTACTTC. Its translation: CASSLPGAFAHEQYF. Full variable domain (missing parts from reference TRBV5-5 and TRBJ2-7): DAGVTQSPTHLIKTRGQQVTLRCSPISGHKSVSWYQQVLGQGPQFIFQYYEKEERGRGNFPDRFSARQFPNYSSELNVNALLLGDSALYLCASSLPGAFAHEQYFGPGTRLTVT.

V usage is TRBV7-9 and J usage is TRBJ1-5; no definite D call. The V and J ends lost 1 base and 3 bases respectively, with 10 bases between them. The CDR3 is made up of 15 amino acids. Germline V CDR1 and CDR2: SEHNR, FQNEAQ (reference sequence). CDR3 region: CASSLEGFDNQPQHF. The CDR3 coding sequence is TGTGCCAGCAGCTTAGAAGGGTTCGACAATCAGCCCCAGCATTTT.

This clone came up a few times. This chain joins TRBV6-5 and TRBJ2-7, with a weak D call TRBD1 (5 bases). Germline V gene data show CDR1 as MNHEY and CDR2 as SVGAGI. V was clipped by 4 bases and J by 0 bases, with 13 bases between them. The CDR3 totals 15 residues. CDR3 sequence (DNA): TGTGCCAGCAGTTCTTTTCCAGGGAACTCCTACGAGCAGTACTTC. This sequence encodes CASSSFPGNSYEQYF.

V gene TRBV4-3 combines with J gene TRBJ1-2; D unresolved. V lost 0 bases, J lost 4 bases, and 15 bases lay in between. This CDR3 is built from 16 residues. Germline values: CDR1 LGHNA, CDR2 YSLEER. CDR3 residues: CASSQDRSIWSYGYTF. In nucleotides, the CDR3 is TGCGCCAGCAGCCAAGATCGGAGTATTTGGTCCTATGGCTACACCTTC.

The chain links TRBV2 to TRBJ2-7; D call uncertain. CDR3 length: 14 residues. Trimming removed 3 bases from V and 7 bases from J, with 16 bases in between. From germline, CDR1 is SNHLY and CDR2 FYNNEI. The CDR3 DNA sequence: TGTGCCAGCAGTGACCCGGGCCCCTTATCGGAGCAGTACTTC. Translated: CASSDPGPLSEQYF.

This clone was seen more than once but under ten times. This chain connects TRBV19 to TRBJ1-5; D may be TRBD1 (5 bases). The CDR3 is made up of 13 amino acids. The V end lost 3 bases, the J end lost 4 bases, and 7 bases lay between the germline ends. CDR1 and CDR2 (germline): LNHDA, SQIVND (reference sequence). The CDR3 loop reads CASSMGGNQPQHF. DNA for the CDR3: TGTGCCAGTAGTATGGGGGGAAATCAGCCCCAGCATTTT.

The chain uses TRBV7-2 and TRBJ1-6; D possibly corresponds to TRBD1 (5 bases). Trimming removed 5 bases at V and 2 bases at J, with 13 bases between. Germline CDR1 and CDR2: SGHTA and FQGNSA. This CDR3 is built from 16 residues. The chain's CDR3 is CASSDVRGTYNSPLHF. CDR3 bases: TGTGCCAGCAGCGACGTCCGGGGGACCTATAATTCACCCCTCCACTTT.

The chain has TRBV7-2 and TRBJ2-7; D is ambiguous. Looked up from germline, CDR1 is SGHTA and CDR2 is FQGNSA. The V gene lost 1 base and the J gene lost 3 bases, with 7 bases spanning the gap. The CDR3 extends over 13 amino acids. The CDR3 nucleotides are TGTGCCAGCAGCTTAGGGATGGTCTACGAGCAGTACTTC. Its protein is CASSLGMVYEQYF.

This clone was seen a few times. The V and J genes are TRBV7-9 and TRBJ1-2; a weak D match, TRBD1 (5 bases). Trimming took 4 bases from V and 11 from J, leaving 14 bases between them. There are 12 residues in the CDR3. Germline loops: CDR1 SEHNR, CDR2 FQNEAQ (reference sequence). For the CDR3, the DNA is TGTGCCAGCAGCTCCGGGACGAACCGATACACCTTC. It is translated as CASSSGTNRYTF.

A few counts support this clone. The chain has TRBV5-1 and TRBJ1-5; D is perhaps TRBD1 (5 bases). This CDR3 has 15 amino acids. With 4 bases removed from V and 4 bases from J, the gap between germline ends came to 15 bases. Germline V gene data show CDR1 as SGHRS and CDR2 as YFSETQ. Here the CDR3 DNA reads TGCGCCAGCAGCGCCTCCGGGGGGAGGAATCAGCCCCAGCATTTT. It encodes CASSASGGRNQPQHF.

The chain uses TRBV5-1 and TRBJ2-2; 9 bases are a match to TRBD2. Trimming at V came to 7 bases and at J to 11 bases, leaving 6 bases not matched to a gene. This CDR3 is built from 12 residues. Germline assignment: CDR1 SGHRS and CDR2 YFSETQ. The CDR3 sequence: CASSLTSGELFF. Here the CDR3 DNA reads TGCGCCAGCTCCCTGACTAGCGGTGAGCTGTTTTTT. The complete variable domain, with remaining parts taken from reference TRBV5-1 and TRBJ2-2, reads KAGVTQTPRYLIKTRGQQVTLSCSPISGHRSVSWYQQTPGQGLQFLFEYFSETQRNKGNFPGRFSGRQFSNSRSEMNVSTLELGDSALYLCASSLTSGELFFGEGSRLTVL.

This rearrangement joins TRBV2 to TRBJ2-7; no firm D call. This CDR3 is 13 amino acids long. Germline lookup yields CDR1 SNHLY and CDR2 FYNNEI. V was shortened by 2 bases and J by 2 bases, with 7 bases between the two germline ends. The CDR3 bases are TGTGCCAGCAGTGAACCCTTTACCTACGAGCAGTACTTC. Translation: CASSEPFTYEQYF.

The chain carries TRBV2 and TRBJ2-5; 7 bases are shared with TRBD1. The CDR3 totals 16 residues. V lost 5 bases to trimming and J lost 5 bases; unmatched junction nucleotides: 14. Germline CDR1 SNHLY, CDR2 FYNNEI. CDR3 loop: CASSIPGGWVGETQYF. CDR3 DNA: TGTGCCAGCAGTATCCCAGGGGGTTGGGTAGGGGAGACCCAGTACTTC.